Below, 27 T cell receptor beta chains from the same sample are listed, as sequenced in a study of graft-versus-host responses after intestinal transplantation. Assay: immunoSEQ multiplex PCR; the TCRdb copy retains only in-frame clones and omits some. Counted here are tens of thousands of clones, 80% to 95% occurring once; the ten biggest clones make up roughly 0.31%. These receptors are not linked to any known antigen. Sequences were derived from unstimulated CD4+ T cells sorted from spleen or lymph node cells, sampled before intestinal transplant. Source of these receptors: a human donor who received an intestinal transplant.

The chain carries TRBV10-1 and TRBJ2-1; perhaps D is TRBD1 or TRBD2 (5 bases each). Deletions cut 5 bases from V and 2 bases from J, with 22 bases between. This CDR3 contains 18 residues. Germline CDR1 and CDR2: WNHNN and SYGVQD (reference sequence). The DNA for the CDR3 is TGCGCCAGCAGTCCGGGACGCGTCGAGAAGACTACCTACAATGAGCAGTTCTTC. Its translation: CASSPGRVEKTTYNEQFF.

The chain is built from TRBV5-6 and TRBJ2-1, with D perhaps TRBD2 (6 bases). The CDR3 consists of 14 residues. Between the trimmed V and J ends, which lost 2 bases and 6 bases, there was a span of 12 bases. CDR1 and CDR2 from the germline V gene are SGHDT and YYEEEE. The CDR3 sequence: CASSFTGTGNEQFF. The CDR3 bases are TGTGCCAGCAGCTTTACCGGGACTGGCAATGAGCAGTTCTTC.

This clone occurred once. The chain recombines TRBV5-1 with TRBJ1-1; 10 bases are a match to TRBD1. CDR3 length: 18 amino acids. V shed 0 bases, J shed 0 bases, and the junction held 8 bases outside the gene matches. Germline values: CDR1 SGHRS, CDR2 YFSETQ. For the CDR3, the DNA is TGCGCCAGCAGCTTGGGACAGGGGGCCAGGCTTATGAACACTGAAGCTTTCTTT. It specifies CASSLGQGARLMNTEAFF.

The rearrangement joins TRBV30 to TRBJ1-6; D is unclear. The CDR3 is made up of 13 amino acids. Trimming pared 0 bases from V and 6 bases from J, leaving 6 bases between. Germline V gene sequence: CDR1 GTSNPN, CDR2 SVGIG (reference sequence). The CDR3 loop reads CAWSVYTNSPLHF. CDR3 in DNA: TGTGCCTGGAGTGTATACACTAATTCACCCCTCCACTTT.

The rearrangement uses TRBV4-2 and TRBJ1-5; TRBD1 agrees at 8 bases. Trimming took 0 bases from V and 6 from J; bases not matched to a gene: 4. Germline values: CDR1 LGHNA, CDR2 YNFKEQ. There are 15 residues in the CDR3. The CDR3 region is CASSQEGTGSQPQHF. CDR3 DNA: TGTGCCAGCAGCCAAGAAGGGACAGGCTCTCAGCCCCAGCATTTT.

The CDR3 here is CASSLTRRFSLYNSPLHF. The CDR3 DNA reads as TGTGCCAGCAGTTTAACCCGTAGGTTCTCACTATATAATTCACCCCTCCACTTT. This chain connects TRBV27 to TRBJ1-6; D unclear. The CDR3 is 18 amino acids. V lost 2 bases to trimming and J lost 4 bases, with 18 bases between them. The germline V gene encodes CDR1 MNHEY and CDR2 SMNVEV (reference sequence).

V gene TRBV7-3 combines with J gene TRBJ2-5; 8 bases agree with TRBD1. Germline V lookup: CDR1 SGHTA, CDR2 FQGTGA. The ends lost 6 bases at V and 1 base at J; junction bases unmatched: 4. The CDR3 is 14 residues long. In DNA, the CDR3 is TGTGCCAGCAGTCCCGACAGGGGCCAAGAGACCCAGTACTTC. Residues: CASSPDRGQETQYF.

The chain is built from TRBV27 and TRBJ1-2, with TRBD1 matching 8 bases. Germline CDR1 reads MNHEY; CDR2 reads SMNVEV (reference sequence). V dropped 4 bases and J dropped 1; count of bases not matched to a gene: 2. CDR3 size: 14 residues. CDR3 sequence (DNA): TGTGCCAGCAGTTGGGACAGGAATAACTATGGCTACACCTTC. This encodes CASSWDRNNYGYTF.

This sequence joins TRBV4-1 and TRBJ1-2, with 8 bases identical to TRBD1. The V segment lost 1 base and the J segment 6 bases; nucleotides outside the gene matches: 10. The CDR3 is 16 amino acids. Germline V gene sequence: CDR1 MGHRA, CDR2 YSYEKL. DNA of the CDR3: TGCGCCAGCAGCCAAGTTAAGGTCGTGGACAGGGATGGCTACACCTTC. Translating gives CASSQVKVVDRDGYTF.

The J gene is TRBJ2-7, the V gene TRBV19; D remains ambiguous. V was cut by 3 bases and J by 4 bases, with 16 bases left in between. Germline V CDR1 and CDR2: LNHDA, SQIVND (reference sequence). The CDR3 length is 15 residues. Here the CDR3 reads CASSIHGRSSYEQYF. CDR3 coding DNA: TGTGCCAGTAGTATCCATGGCAGGTCCTCATACGAGCAGTACTTC. Combining the CDR3 with reference TRBV19 and TRBJ2-7 gives the whole variable domain DGGITQSPKYLFRKEGQNVTLSCEQNLNHDAMYWYRQDPGQGLRLIYYSQIVNDFQKGDIAEGYSVSREKKESFPLTVTSAQKNPTAFYLCASSIHGRSSYEQYFGPGTRLTVT.

The chain employs TRBV19 and TRBJ1-1; a possible D gene is TRBD1 (5 bases). Germline CDR1 reads LNHDA; CDR2 reads SQIVND (reference sequence). This CDR3 is 15 amino acids long. With 4 bases removed from V and 3 bases from J, the gap between germline ends came to 15 bases. The CDR3 is CASSRMDTSYTEAFF. In DNA form, the CDR3 reads TGTGCCAGTAGTAGGATGGACACCTCTTACACTGAAGCTTTCTTT. The variable domain in full, with the rest retrieved from reference TRBV19 and TRBJ1-1, is DGGITQSPKYLFRKEGQNVTLSCEQNLNHDAMYWYRQDPGQGLRLIYYSQIVNDFQKGDIAEGYSVSREKKESFPLTVTSAQKNPTAFYLCASSRMDTSYTEAFFGQGTRLTVV.

The chain couples TRBV30 to TRBJ2-5; 7 positions agree with TRBD1. CDR3 length equals 15 residues. Germline-derived CDR1 and CDR2 are GTSNPN and SVGIG (reference sequence). Unmatched junction bases numbered 9, after V lost 0 bases and J lost 5 bases. This CDR3 reads CAWSVGSVTGETQYF. The CDR3, as DNA: TGTGCCTGGAGTGTTGGTAGCGTGACAGGGGAGACCCAGTACTTC.

The genes are TRBV7-8 and TRBJ1-5; maybe TRBD1 (5 bases). The CDR3 runs 13 residues. CDR1 is SGHVS and CDR2 is FQNEAQ in the germline V gene. V dropped 6 bases and J dropped 7 bases, with 13 bases sitting between them. The chain's CDR3 is CASSFQGSQPQHF. The CDR3, as DNA: TGTGCCAGCAGTTTCCAGGGTTCCCAGCCCCAGCATTTT.

Here the CDR3 reads CASSRGSPLYNEQFF. In nucleotides, the CDR3 is TGTGCCAGCAGTCGCGGGAGTCCTCTCTACAATGAGCAGTTCTTC. The gene calls are TRBV6-5 and TRBJ2-1; 7 positions match TRBD2. The CDR3 runs 15 residues. CDR1 is MNHEY and CDR2 is SVGAGI in the germline V gene. J gave up 3 bases and V 5 bases, and 7 bases lay outside the gene matches.

The rearrangement joins TRBV10-3 to TRBJ2-1; D might be TRBD1 or TRBD2, each matching 6 bases. Deletions cut 2 bases from V and 6 bases from J, with 11 bases between. CDR3 length: 14 amino acids. Looked up from germline, CDR1 is ENHRY and CDR2 is SYGVKD. The CDR3 loop is CAISEGGRFNEQFF. CDR3 coding DNA: TGTGCCATCAGTGAGGGGGGGCGGTTCAATGAGCAGTTCTTC.

This clone was seen only a few times. V and J are TRBV21-1 and TRBJ1-3. TRBV21-1 is an annotated pseudogene. CDR3 length: 17 residues. The CDR3 loop reads CASRIKIATTARNTIYF. CDR3 sequence (DNA): TGTGCCAGCAGGATCAAAATAGCTACAACCGCACGAAACACCATATATTTT.

V and J are TRBV30 and TRBJ1-2, with D possibly being TRBD1 (6 bases). This CDR3 contains 14 residues. Germline V gives CDR1 GTSNPN, CDR2 SVGIG (reference sequence). Trimming removed 5 bases from V and 0 bases from J, with 13 bases in between. The CDR3 reads CAWQVGAPNYGYTF. In DNA form, the CDR3 reads TGTGCCTGGCAAGTGGGGGCACCTAACTATGGCTACACCTTC.

This clone was observed once. The chain couples TRBV6-1 to TRBJ2-7; weak D call: TRBD2 (6 bases). The CDR3 is 13 amino acids. V dropped 8 bases and J dropped 7 bases, with 18 bases sitting between them. CDR1 and CDR2 from the germline V gene are MNHNS and SASEGT. The CDR3 coding sequence is TGTGCCAGCGGACGCGGGGCCCCTACTGAGCAGTACTTC. Translating gives CASGRGAPTEQYF.

The V gene is TRBV19, the J gene TRBJ2-7, with 8 bases matching TRBD2. The length of the CDR3 is 14 residues. CDR1 LNHDA and CDR2 SQIVND come from the germline V gene (reference sequence). V gave up 2 bases and J gave up 2 bases; unmatched junction bases: 2. CDR3 nucleotides: TGTGCCAGTAGTATACTAGCGGGTGCCTACGAGCAGTACTTC. This gives the protein CASSILAGAYEQYF.

CDR3 protein: CASSRQSTGELFF. CDR3 DNA sequence: TGTGCCAGCTCGCGACAGAGCACCGGGGAGCTGTTTTTT. The rearrangement links TRBV9 to TRBJ2-2, with D perhaps TRBD1 (5 bases). The CDR3 length is 13 residues. V lost 7 bases and J lost 4, with 11 bases in between. Per the germline V gene, CDR1 is SGDLS and CDR2 is YYNGEE.

This chain joins TRBV4-2 and TRBJ1-2, with D unclear. The CDR3 extends over 12 amino acids. The germline gives CDR1 LGHNA, CDR2 YNFKEQ. V lost 3 bases and J 8 bases, leaving 10 bases between the germline ends. The chain's CDR3 is CASSHGLPGYTF. CDR3 nucleotides: TGTGCCAGCAGCCATGGCCTCCCGGGCTACACCTTC.

This clone appeared a single time. The gene calls are TRBV6-1 and TRBJ1-2; D is perhaps TRBD1 (5 bases). V was pared by 2 bases and J by 5 bases, with 18 bases between. This CDR3 region has 16 residues. Germline CDR1 MNHNS, CDR2 SASEGT. In nucleotides, the CDR3 is TGTGCCAGCAGTGAAAGCGGGGTCGGGGGTTTATATGGCTACACCTTC. It encodes CASSESGVGGLYGYTF.

The sample holds one count of this clone. At the DNA level, this CDR3 is encoded by other sequences in the same sample as well. The chain combines TRBV18 with TRBJ2-7; 8 bases fit TRBD1. This CDR3 is 16 amino acids long. Germline trimming cut 6 bases from V and 1 base from J; bases unmatched to any gene: 11. Germline assignment: CDR1 KGHSH and CDR2 LQKENI. The CDR3 sequence is CASSPQGTGASYEQYF. Here the CDR3 DNA reads TGTGCCAGCTCGCCCCAGGGGACAGGCGCTTCCTACGAGCAGTACTTC. Supplemented by reference TRBV18 and TRBJ2-7, the full variable domain reads NAGVMQNPRHLVRRRGQEARLRCSPMKGHSHVYWYRQLPEEGLKFMVYLQKENIIDESGMPKERFSAEFPKEGPSILRIQQVVRGDSAAYFCASSPQGTGASYEQYFGPGTRLTVT.

The chain uses TRBV7-2 and TRBJ2-5, with 8 bases identical to TRBD1. Near its end, the DNA agrees better with TRBJ2-7, so the J call may be wrong. This CDR3 region has 14 residues. Germline loops: CDR1 SGHTA, CDR2 FQGNSA. The CDR3 region has the DNA TGTGCCAGCAGCTTAGTACAGGGGGTCTACGAGCAGTACTTC. Its protein product is CASSLVQGVYEQYF.

The chain employs TRBV6-1 and TRBJ2-7; D is unclear. V was trimmed by 2 bases and J by 2 bases, leaving 1 base between them. Germline lookup yields CDR1 MNHNS and CDR2 SASEGT. The CDR3 is 11 residues long. CDR3 DNA: TGTGCCAGCAGTGAAACCTACGAGCAGTACTTC. It encodes CASSETYEQYF.

J is TRBJ2-7 and V is TRBV28; D is perhaps TRBD1 (5 bases). Trimming took off 2 bases at V and 4 bases at J, with 9 bases between the two ends. Germline assignment: CDR1 MDHEN and CDR2 SYDVKM. The CDR3 loop spans 13 amino acids. The CDR3 is CASSLAQAYEQYF. The DNA of the CDR3 is TGTGCCAGCAGTTTAGCACAGGCTTACGAGCAGTACTTC.

The chain combines TRBV5-1 with TRBJ2-7; tentative D call: TRBD1 (7 bases). Trimming removed 4 bases at V and 1 base at J, with 15 bases between. The CDR3 runs to 15 residues. The germline V gene encodes CDR1 SGHRS and CDR2 YFSETQ. CDR3 sequence (DNA): TGCGCCAGCAGCCCAGGGGGGAGCCTATCCTACGAGCAGTACTTC. Translation: CASSPGGSLSYEQYF.